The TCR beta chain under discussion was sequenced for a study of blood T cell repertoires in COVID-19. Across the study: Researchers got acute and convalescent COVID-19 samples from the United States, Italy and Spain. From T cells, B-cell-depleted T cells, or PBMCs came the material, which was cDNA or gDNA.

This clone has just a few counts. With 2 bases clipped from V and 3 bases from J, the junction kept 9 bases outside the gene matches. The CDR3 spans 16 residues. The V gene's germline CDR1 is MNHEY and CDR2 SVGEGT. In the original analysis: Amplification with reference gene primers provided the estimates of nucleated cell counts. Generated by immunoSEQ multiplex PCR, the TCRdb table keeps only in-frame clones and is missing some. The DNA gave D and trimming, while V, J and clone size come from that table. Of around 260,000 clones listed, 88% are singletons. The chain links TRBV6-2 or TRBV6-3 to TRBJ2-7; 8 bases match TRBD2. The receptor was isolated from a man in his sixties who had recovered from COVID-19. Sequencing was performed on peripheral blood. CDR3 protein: CASSYVPAGGLYEQYF. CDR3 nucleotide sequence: TGTGCCAGCAGTTACGTGCCCGCGGGGGGCCTCTACGAGCAGTACTTC.